This T cell receptor beta chain was found in a study of CD8 T cells in ankylosing spondylitis. Study outcomes and limitations: Among TCR beta sequences, a motif of under ten highly homologous variants appeared characteristic of ankylosing spondylitis blood.

This clonotype has only a few counts. The antigen is not known. TCRdb analysed the 5' RACE reads with MiXCR anew, one entry per CDR3 protein. The data show 670,000 or so distinct CDR3 sequences, with around a fifth seen just once and around 19% held by the top ten. V lost 5 bases to trimming and J lost 7 bases; unmatched junction nucleotides: 8. The length of the CDR3 is 15 residues. CDR1 is SGHTA, CDR2 FQGTGA, per germline. The sample comprised blood, either unsorted or a sorted T cell fraction (not recorded which). This receptor was identified in a male donor with ankylosing spondylitis. V is TRBV7-3 and J is TRBJ2-1; TRBD2 matches 10 bases. The CDR3 DNA is TGTGCCAGCAGCCCTGGGAGGACTAGCGGAAATGAGCAGTTCTTC. Amino acid sequence: CASSPGRTSGNEQFF. The full variable domain, with the rest looked up from reference TRBV7-3 and TRBJ2-1, is GAGVSQTPSNKVTEKGKYVELRCDPISGHTALYWYRQSLGQGPEFLIYFQGTGAADDSGLPNDRFFAVRPEGSVSTLKIQRTERGDSAVYLCASSPGRTSGNEQFFGPGTRLTVL.